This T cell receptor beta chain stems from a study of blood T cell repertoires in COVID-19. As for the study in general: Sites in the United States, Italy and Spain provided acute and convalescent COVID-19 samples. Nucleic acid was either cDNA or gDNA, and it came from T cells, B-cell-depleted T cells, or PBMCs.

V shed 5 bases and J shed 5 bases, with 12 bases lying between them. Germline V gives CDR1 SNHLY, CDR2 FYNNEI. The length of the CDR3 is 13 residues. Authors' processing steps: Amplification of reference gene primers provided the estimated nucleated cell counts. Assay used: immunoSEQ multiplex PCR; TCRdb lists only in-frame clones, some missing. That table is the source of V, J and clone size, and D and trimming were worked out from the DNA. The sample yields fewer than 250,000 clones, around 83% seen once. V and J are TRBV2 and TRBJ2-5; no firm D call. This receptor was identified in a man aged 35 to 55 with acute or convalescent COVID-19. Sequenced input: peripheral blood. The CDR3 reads CASSNSLAETQYF. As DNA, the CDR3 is TGTGCCAGCAGTAACAGCCTCGCCGAGACCCAGTACTTC. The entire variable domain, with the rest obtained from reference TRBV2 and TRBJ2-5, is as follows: EPEVTQTPSHQVTQMGQEVILRCVPISNHLYFYWYRQILGQKVEFLVSFYNNEISEKSEIFDDQFSVERPDGSNFTLKIRSTKLEDSAMYFCASSNSLAETQYFGPGTRLLVL.